A single sample is the source of the 14 T cell receptor beta chains below, sequenced in a study of shared clonotypes between healthy human individuals. The table came from immunoSEQ multiplex PCR; TCRdb's copy has only in-frame clones and leaves some out. The sample lists fewer than 1.6 million clones, about 98.5% occurring once. The sample comprised naive CD4+ T cells sorted from blood. The subset was: CD45RA+ positively selected. The receptors were sampled from a man aged 25 to 45 in good health.

The chain has TRBV7-9 and TRBJ1-2; the D is unclear. V was trimmed by 5 bases and J by 2 bases, leaving 12 bases between them. This CDR3 comprises 14 residues. Germline values: CDR1 SEHNR, CDR2 FQNEAQ (reference sequence). In DNA form, the CDR3 reads TGTGCCAGCAGCCCCGAAAACTCCAACTATGGCTACACCTTC. Translated: CASSPENSNYGYTF.

The chain couples TRBV27 to TRBJ1-5, with D possibly being TRBD1 (5 bases). V was pared by 5 bases and J by 1 base, with 15 bases between. Germline V gene lookup returns CDR1 MNHEY and CDR2 SMNVEV (reference sequence). This CDR3 has 16 amino acids. As DNA, the CDR3 is TGTGCCAGCAGTCGGGGACGATTTCCCAGCAATCAGCCCCAGCATTTT. Its translation: CASSRGRFPSNQPQHF.

The chain combines TRBV7-9 with TRBJ2-1; tentative D call: TRBD1 (6 bases). V was clipped by 1 base and J by 0 bases, with 19 bases between them. The CDR3 totals 19 residues. Per the germline V gene, CDR1 is SEHNR and CDR2 is FQNEAQ (reference sequence). The CDR3 sequence: CASSLGRLTATGSYNEQFF. Written as DNA, the CDR3 is TGTGCCAGCAGCTTAGGGAGGCTGACGGCGACAGGCTCCTACAATGAGCAGTTCTTC.

As concerns this clone: Other DNA sequences in this sample translate to the same CDR3. The V gene is TRBV5-1, the J gene TRBJ2-1; D is possibly TRBD1 or TRBD2 (5 bases each). Germline V gene sequence: CDR1 SGHRS, CDR2 YFSETQ. The CDR3 covers 12 residues. Trimming took 0 bases from V and 7 from J, leaving 5 bases between them. The CDR3 is CASSLGGNEQFF. The CDR3 DNA reads TGCGCCAGCAGCTTGGGGGGGAATGAGCAGTTCTTC.

V and J are TRBV19 and TRBJ1-2, with D possibly TRBD1 on 6 matching bases. V gave up 6 bases and J gave up 6 bases, with 14 bases separating them. This CDR3 has 13 residues. Germline assignment: CDR1 LNHDA and CDR2 SQIVND (reference sequence). CDR3 sequence reads: CASSWGAFDGYTF. Here the CDR3 DNA reads TGTGCCAGTAGCTGGGGGGCCTTCGATGGCTACACCTTC.

V usage is TRBV5-4 and J usage is TRBJ2-1, with TRBD2 identical over 15 bases. The CDR3 is 15 residues long. Per the germline V gene, CDR1 is SGHNT and CDR2 is YYREEE (reference sequence). The V segment lost 7 bases and the J segment 7 bases; nucleotides outside the gene matches: 6. CDR3 coding DNA: TGTGCCAGCCCAGGACTAGCGGGAGGGCCGAATGAGCAGTTCTTC. Translating it yields CASPGLAGGPNEQFF.

Regarding this clone: The same CDR3 arises from other DNA sequences in this sample as well. The chain links TRBV5-4 to TRBJ2-5; D remains unclear. The germline V gene has CDR1 SGHNT and CDR2 YYREEE (reference sequence). V lost 4 bases, J lost 5 bases, and 12 bases lay in between. This CDR3 is built from 13 residues. The CDR3 spells CASSPTGPETQYF. The DNA for the CDR3 is TGTGCCAGCAGCCCGACGGGTCCGGAGACCCAGTACTTC.

The V call is TRBV27, the J call TRBJ2-1; D possibly corresponds to TRBD2 (5 bases). This CDR3 has 15 residues. V was clipped by 8 bases and J by 0 bases, with 14 bases between them. Germline CDR1 and CDR2: MNHEY and SMNVEV (reference sequence). The CDR3 DNA is TGTGCCAGCTTTGATCCGGGAAGCTCCTACAATGAGCAGTTCTTC. It is translated as CASFDPGSSYNEQFF.

The genes are TRBV7-2 and TRBJ1-2; D not certain. CDR3 length: 14 amino acids. Germline values: CDR1 SGHTA, CDR2 FQGNSA. Trimming removed 1 base from V and 6 bases from J, with 12 bases in between. The DNA for the CDR3 is TGTGCCAGCAGCTTAGGGAGTGAGTTCGATGGCTACACCTTC. It specifies CASSLGSEFDGYTF. The whole variable domain, filled in from reference TRBV7-2 and TRBJ1-2, reads GAGVSQSPSNKVTEKGKDVELRCDPISGHTALYWYRQSLGQGLEFLIYFQGNSAPDKSGLPSDRFSAERTGGSVSTLTIQRTQQEDSAVYLCASSLGSEFDGYTFGSGTRLTVV.

This clone was counted once. The V and J genes are TRBV18 and TRBJ2-3; TRBD2 matches at 9 bases. The germline V gene has CDR1 KGHSH and CDR2 LQKENI. J was trimmed by 0 bases and V by 0 bases; bases with no gene match: 4. This CDR3 has 17 residues. CDR3 nucleotides: TGTGCCAGCTCACCACCGGGAGCGGGAGGTAGCACAGATACGCAGTATTTT. This encodes CASSPPGAGGSTDTQYF.

V is TRBV11-2 and J is TRBJ2-1; 7 positions agree with TRBD2. Germline loops: CDR1 SGHAT, CDR2 FQNNGV. The V and J ends lost 5 bases and 5 bases, in that order; junction bases with no gene match: 9. This CDR3 has 15 residues. The CDR3 spells CASSRGLGLDNEQFF. CDR3 nucleotides: TGTGCCAGCAGCAGAGGACTAGGACTTGACAATGAGCAGTTCTTC.

Concerning this clone: This sample also contains other DNA sequences that code for the same CDR3. The chain is built from TRBV10-3 and TRBJ2-3, with a weak D call TRBD2 (6 bases). From germline, CDR1 is ENHRY and CDR2 SYGVKD. Trimming took off 0 bases at V and 0 bases at J, with 7 bases between the two ends. The CDR3 loop spans 15 amino acids. CDR3 protein: CAISESSGSTDTQYF. CDR3 in DNA: TGTGCCATCAGTGAGTCTAGCGGAAGCACAGATACGCAGTATTTT.

The chain recombines TRBV6-1 with TRBJ2-7, with D uncertain. This CDR3 is 13 amino acids long. The V end lost 4 bases, the J end lost 2 bases, and 9 bases lay between the germline ends. Germline CDR1 is MNHNS and CDR2 is SASEGT. The CDR3 here is CASSAGSPYEQYF. CDR3 bases: TGTGCCAGCAGTGCTGGAAGCCCCTACGAGCAGTACTTC.

The chain joins TRBV7-9 to TRBJ1-2; D uncertain. The V gene lost 1 base and the J gene lost 8 bases, with 11 bases spanning the gap. CDR3 length: 13 residues. Germline lookup yields CDR1 SEHNR and CDR2 FQNEAQ (reference sequence). This CDR3 is CASSLEVPGGYTF. The CDR3 DNA reads as TGTGCCAGCAGCTTAGAAGTGCCGGGAGGCTACACCTTC.